Following are 14 T cell receptor beta chains from one sample sequenced in a study of CD8+CD57+ T cells in acquired aplastic anemia. Genomic DNA acted as the template from which TCR beta VDJ combination and CDR3 sequence profiling were carried out. TCRdb reanalysed the reads using MiXCR and keeps one entry per CDR3 protein. The repertoire holds about 42,000 distinct CDR3 sequences, with about two thirds as singletons. Sequencing was carried out using sorted CD4+, CD8+, or CD8+CD57+ T cells (not recorded which) from PBMCs. The origin of the receptors is a human donor in good health, serving as a control.

This chain uses TRBV24-1 with TRBJ2-7; D is tentatively TRBD1 or TRBD2 (5 bases each). Germline assignment: CDR1 KGHDR and CDR2 SFDVKD. This CDR3 has 15 amino acids. With 5 bases removed from V and 3 bases from J, the gap between germline ends came to 16 bases. CDR3 region: CATSVWGRGVYEQYF. The CDR3 DNA follows: TGTGCCACCAGTGTCTGGGGGAGAGGGGTCTACGAGCAGTACTTC.

The rearrangement joins TRBV2 to TRBJ2-7; possible D gene TRBD2, 6 bases. The V end lost 3 bases, the J end lost 12 bases, and 21 bases lay between the germline ends. This CDR3 contains 14 residues. Germline-derived CDR1 and CDR2 are SNHLY and FYNNEI. This chain's CDR3 is CASSEGLAQFRRYF. For the CDR3, the DNA is TGTGCCAGCAGTGAGGGTCTAGCGCAATTTAGACGGTACTTC. Full variable domain (rest looked up from reference TRBV2 and TRBJ2-7): EPEVTQTPSHQVTQMGQEVILRCVPISNHLYFYWYRQILGQKVEFLVSFYNNEISEKSEIFDDQFSVERPDGSNFTLKIRSTKLEDSAMYFCASSEGLAQFRRYFGPGTRLTVT.

This sequence joins TRBV10-3 and TRBJ2-1, with 8 positions matching TRBD2. Germline loops: CDR1 ENHRY, CDR2 SYGVKD. V gave up 3 bases and J gave up 3 bases; unmatched junction bases: 4. The length of the CDR3 is 15 residues. The CDR3 region has the DNA TGTGCCATCAGTGAAAGCGGGAGCAACTACAATGAGCAGTTCTTC. Residues: CAISESGSNYNEQFF.

This chain joins TRBV19 and TRBJ2-2, with a tentative D call TRBD1 (5 bases). CDR3 length: 15 amino acids. V shed 3 bases and J shed 8 bases, with 16 bases lying between them. The V gene's germline CDR1 is LNHDA and CDR2 SQIVND (reference sequence). The DNA for the CDR3 is TGTGCCAGTAGTATGCTGCAGGGTAGATCAGGGGAGCTGTTTTTT. Translating it yields CASSMLQGRSGELFF.

The rearrangement links TRBV29-1 to TRBJ1-3; no firm D call. The V and J ends lost 2 bases and 0 bases respectively, with 8 bases between them. The CDR3 runs to 14 residues. Germline V lookup: CDR1 SQVTM, CDR2 ANQGSEA. The DNA for the CDR3 is TGCAGCGTTGAAAAGGGATACTCTGGAAACACCATATATTTT. Its translation: CSVEKGYSGNTIYF.

This chain links TRBV25-1 with TRBJ1-6, with D perhaps TRBD1 (5 bases). Germline V gene data show CDR1 as MGHDK and CDR2 as SYGVNS. V lost 4 bases to trimming and J lost 11 bases, with 9 bases between them. The CDR3 spans 12 residues. The CDR3, as DNA: TGTGCCAGCAGTGTCCAGGGCCCACCCCTCCACTTT. Amino acid sequence: CASSVQGPPLHF.

The chain carries TRBV2 and TRBJ1-1, with D unclear. There are 13 residues in the CDR3. Trimming took off 8 bases at V and 3 bases at J, with 13 bases between the two ends. Germline V gives CDR1 SNHLY, CDR2 FYNNEI. CDR3 DNA: TGTGCCAGCTGGAAATCCGGATACACTGAAGCTTTCTTT. Amino acid sequence: CASWKSGYTEAFF.

In the case of this clonotype: The junction departs from the called germline gene at one end, perhaps through a read error. The chain employs TRBV15 and TRBJ1-2; the match to TRBD1 covers 8 bases. CDR1 and CDR2 (germline): LNHNV, YYDKDF (reference sequence). CDR3 size: 11 residues. CDR3 amino acids: CATTSQQGAYF. CDR3 DNA sequence: TGTGCCACCACCTCTCAGCAGGGGGCCTACTTC.

This clonotype was seen ten or more times. The chain is built from TRBV27 and TRBJ1-5, with TRBD1 as a possible D gene (5 bases). This CDR3 is built from 13 residues. Germline-derived CDR1 and CDR2 are MNHEY and SMNVEV (reference sequence). Between the trimmed V and J ends, which lost 4 bases and 3 bases, there was a span of 7 bases. The CDR3 loop reads CASSSGYNQPQHF. The CDR3 DNA reads TGTGCCAGCAGTTCAGGGTACAATCAGCCCCAGCATTTT.

V gene TRBV9 combines with J gene TRBJ2-5, with D perhaps TRBD1 (6 bases). V was clipped by 0 bases and J by 5 bases, with 17 bases between them. The CDR3 length is 16 residues. From germline, CDR1 is SGDLS and CDR2 YYNGEE. In DNA, the CDR3 is TGTGCCAGCAGCGTAGCTTTTGGGGGCTCGATGGAGACCCAGTACTTC. Protein sequence: CASSVAFGGSMETQYF.

The V gene is TRBV9, the J gene TRBJ1-6; TRBD1 matches at 7 bases. V was pared by 2 bases and J by 8 bases, with 4 bases of the junction left unmatched. The CDR3 loop spans 14 amino acids. CDR1 and CDR2 (germline): SGDLS, YYNGEE. CDR3 residues: CASSVGTAHSPLHF. The CDR3 region has the DNA TGTGCCAGCAGCGTCGGGACAGCACATTCACCCCTCCACTTT. Full variable domain (rest looked up from reference TRBV9 and TRBJ1-6): DSGVTQTPKHLITATGQRVTLRCSPRSGDLSVYWYQQSLDQGLQFLIQYYNGEERAKGNILERFSAQQFPDLHSELNLSSLELGDSALYFCASSVGTAHSPLHFGNGTRLTVT.

The genes are TRBV19 and TRBJ1-5; TRBD1 aligns across 8 bases. The CDR3 runs 15 residues. Germline V gives CDR1 LNHDA, CDR2 SQIVND (reference sequence). The trim removed 3 bases at V and 3 bases at J, leaving 4 bases unmatched. The DNA for the CDR3 is TGTGCCAGTAGTATGACAGGGGCTTTCAATCAGCCCCAGCATTTT. Its protein is CASSMTGAFNQPQHF. Together with reference TRBV19 and TRBJ1-5, the CDR3 gives the full variable domain: DGGITQSPKYLFRKEGQNVTLSCEQNLNHDAMYWYRQDPGQGLRLIYYSQIVNDFQKGDIAEGYSVSREKKESFPLTVTSAQKNPTAFYLCASSMTGAFNQPQHFGDGTRLSIL.

This clonotype was seen repeatedly, ten times or more. The chain recombines TRBV3-1 with TRBJ2-7, with TRBD2 as a possible D gene (5 bases). CDR1 and CDR2 from the germline V gene are LGHDT and YNNKEL (reference sequence). The CDR3 loop spans 14 amino acids. V lost 4 bases, J lost 1 base, and 11 bases lay in between. Here the CDR3 DNA reads TGTGCCAGCAGCCCGTACACGGGATCCTACGAGCAGTACTTC. Its protein is CASSPYTGSYEQYF.

The CDR3 loop reads CASSLSPGEQFF. In nucleotides, the CDR3 is TGTGCCAGCAGCCTATCCCCGGGTGAGCAGTTCTTC. The chain combines TRBV7-3 with TRBJ2-1; D not resolved. V was trimmed by 5 bases and J by 9 bases, leaving 11 bases between them. CDR1 is SGHTA and CDR2 is FQGTGA in the germline V gene. The CDR3 has 12 residues.